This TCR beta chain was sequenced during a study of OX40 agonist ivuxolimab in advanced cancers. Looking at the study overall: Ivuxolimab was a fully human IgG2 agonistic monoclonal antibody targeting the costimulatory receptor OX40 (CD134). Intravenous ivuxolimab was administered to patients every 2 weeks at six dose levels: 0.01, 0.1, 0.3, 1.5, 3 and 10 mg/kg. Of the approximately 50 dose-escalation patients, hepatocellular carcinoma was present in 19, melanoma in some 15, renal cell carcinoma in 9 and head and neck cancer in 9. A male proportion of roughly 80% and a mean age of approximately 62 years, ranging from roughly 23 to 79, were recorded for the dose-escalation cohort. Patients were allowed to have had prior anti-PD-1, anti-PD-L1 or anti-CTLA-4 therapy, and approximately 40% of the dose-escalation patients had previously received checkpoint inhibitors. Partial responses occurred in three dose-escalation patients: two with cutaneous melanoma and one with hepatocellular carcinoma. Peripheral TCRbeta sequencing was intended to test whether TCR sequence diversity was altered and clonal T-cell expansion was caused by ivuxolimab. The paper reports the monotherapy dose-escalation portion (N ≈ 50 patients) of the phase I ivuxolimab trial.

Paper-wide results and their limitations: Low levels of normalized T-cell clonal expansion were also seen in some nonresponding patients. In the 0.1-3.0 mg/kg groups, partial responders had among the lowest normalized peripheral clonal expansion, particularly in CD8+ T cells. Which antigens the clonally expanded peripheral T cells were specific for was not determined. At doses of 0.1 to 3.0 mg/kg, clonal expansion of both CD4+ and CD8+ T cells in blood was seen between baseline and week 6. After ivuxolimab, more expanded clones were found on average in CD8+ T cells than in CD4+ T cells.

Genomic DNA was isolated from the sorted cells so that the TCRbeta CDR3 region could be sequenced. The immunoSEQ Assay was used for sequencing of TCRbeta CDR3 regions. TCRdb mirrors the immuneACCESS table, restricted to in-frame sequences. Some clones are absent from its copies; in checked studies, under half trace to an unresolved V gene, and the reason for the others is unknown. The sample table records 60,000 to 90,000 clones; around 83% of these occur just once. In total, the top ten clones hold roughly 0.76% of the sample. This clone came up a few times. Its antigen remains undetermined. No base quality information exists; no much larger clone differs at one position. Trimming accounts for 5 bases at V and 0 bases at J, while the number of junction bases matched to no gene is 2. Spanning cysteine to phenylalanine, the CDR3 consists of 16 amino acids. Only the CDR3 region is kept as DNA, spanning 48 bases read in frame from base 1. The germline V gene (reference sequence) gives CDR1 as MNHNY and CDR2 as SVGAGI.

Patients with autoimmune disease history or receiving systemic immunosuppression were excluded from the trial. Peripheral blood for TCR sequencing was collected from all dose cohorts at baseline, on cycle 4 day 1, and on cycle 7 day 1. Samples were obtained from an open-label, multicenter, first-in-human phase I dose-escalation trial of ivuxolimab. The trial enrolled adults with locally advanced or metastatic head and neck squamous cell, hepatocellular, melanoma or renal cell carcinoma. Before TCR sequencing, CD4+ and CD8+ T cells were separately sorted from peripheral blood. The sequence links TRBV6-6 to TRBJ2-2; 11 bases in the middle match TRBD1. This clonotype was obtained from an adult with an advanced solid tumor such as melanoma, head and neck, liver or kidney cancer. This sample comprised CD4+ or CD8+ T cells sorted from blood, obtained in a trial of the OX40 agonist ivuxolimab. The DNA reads TGTGCCAGCAGTCCGGGACAGGGGGCGAACACCGGGGAGCTGTTTTTT. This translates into CASSPGQGANTGELFF.